This T cell receptor (beta chain) was identified during a study of blood T cell repertoires in COVID-19. Study context: Nucleic acid was either cDNA or gDNA, and it came from T cells, B-cell-depleted T cells, or PBMCs.

Original data processing: The authors estimated nucleated cell counts from reference gene primer amplification. Sequenced by immunoSEQ multiplex PCR; TCRdb stores in-frame clones only, minus some. The V and J calls and clone size are taken from that table; D and trimming were inferred from the DNA. The sample comprises under 300,000 clones, around nine tenths of which are singletons, and about an eighth rests with the top ten. Germline loops: CDR1 ENHRY, CDR2 SYGVKD. The CDR3 sequence is 12 residues long. V was shortened by 3 bases and J by 11 bases, with 13 bases between the two germline ends. This rearrangement joins TRBV10-3 to TRBJ1-1; D gene ambiguous. The sequencing sample was made of peripheral blood. The sequence came from a woman between 70 and 85 years old with COVID-19, enrolled during active disease. CDR3 residues: CAISDPGREAFF. The CDR3 DNA is TGTGCCATCAGTGACCCAGGACGGGAGGCTTTCTTT.